This T cell receptor beta chain was recovered during a study of response to subunit inactivated influenza vaccine. Regarding the study as a whole: The study's authors posited that every seasonal influenza vaccination enlists few new T cells.

TCRdb ran MiXCR on the RT-PCR reads and lists one entry per CDR3 protein. The table lists 500,000 to 600,000 distinct CDR3 sequences, 7.6% of them singletons. Concerning this clonotype: As yet, its antigen is unknown.

Germline assignment: CDR1 SGHAT and CDR2 FQDESV (reference sequence). With 1 base removed from V and 5 bases from J, the gap between germline ends came to 11 bases. The CDR3 consists of 15 residues. This TCR was sampled from a man aged 50 to 69 who received an inactivated influenza vaccine. The gene calls are TRBV11-1 and TRBJ2-2; D may correspond to TRBD1 or TRBD2 (6 bases each). Source: PBMCs from blood, taken roughly 24 months after vaccination. The CDR3 DNA sequence: TGTGCCAGCAGCTTAGGGGGGGCGCTGACCGGGGAGCTGTTTTTT. Translated: CASSLGGALTGELFF.